These 21 T cell receptor beta chains came from one sample sequenced in a study of response to subunit inactivated influenza vaccine. From the RT-PCR reads, TCRdb called clonotypes with MiXCR, one entry per CDR3 protein. Among approximately 500,000 distinct CDR3 sequences listed, 13% were seen once. Source: PBMCs from blood, taken roughly 47 days after vaccination. Receptor source: a man aged 50-60 years who received an inactivated influenza vaccine.

V gene TRBV5-1 combines with J gene TRBJ1-6, with D maybe TRBD1 (5 bases). This CDR3 is 16 amino acids long. Trimming took off 4 bases at V and 3 bases at J, with 14 bases between the two ends. Germline V gene sequence: CDR1 SGHRS, CDR2 YFSETQ. The CDR3 DNA reads as TGCGCCAGCAGCATGCAAGGGACCGACTATAATTCACCCCTCCACTTT. It encodes CASSMQGTDYNSPLHF.

This clonotype was recorded many times. The chain is built from TRBV5-1 and TRBJ2-5; D is possibly TRBD1 (6 bases). Per the germline V gene, CDR1 is SGHRS and CDR2 is YFSETQ. The CDR3 consists of 13 residues. Trimming left V 4 bases short and J 3 bases short, with 10 bases between. The CDR3 reads CASSTRTEETQYF. The CDR3 region has the DNA TGCGCCAGCAGCACACGGACAGAAGAGACCCAGTACTTC.

The chain links TRBV6-2 or TRBV6-3 to TRBJ2-3, with 10 bases matching TRBD2. Germline assignment: CDR1 MNHEY and CDR2 SVGEGT. The V gene end was trimmed by 7 bases and the J gene end by 3 bases; junction bases not matched to a gene: 4. The CDR3 is 14 residues long. The CDR3 DNA reads TGTGCCAGCATAGGACTAGCGGTAACAGATACGCAGTATTTT. Protein product: CASIGLAVTDTQYF.

This clonotype was seen ten or more times. The genes are TRBV5-6 and TRBJ2-2; D uncertain. The CDR3 is made up of 13 amino acids. Per germline, CDR1 SGHDT and CDR2 YYEEEE. Trimming removed 0 bases from V and 3 bases from J, with 3 bases in between. CDR3 DNA sequence: TGTGCCAGCAGCTTGGATGACACCGGGGAGCTGTTTTTT. It is translated as CASSLDDTGELFF.

The CDR3 here is CASSPVRGGGREQYF. CDR3 coding DNA: TGTGCCAGCAGCCCAGTCCGGGGGGGAGGCCGGGAGCAGTACTTC. The gene calls are TRBV7-8 and TRBJ2-7, with TRBD2 matching over 8 bases. The length of the CDR3 is 15 residues. Germline assignment: CDR1 SGHVS and CDR2 FQNEAQ. Losses at the gene ends were 5 bases for V and 7 bases for J; bases not matched to a gene: 13. Full variable domain (outside the CDR3, taken from reference TRBV7-8 and TRBJ2-7): GAGVSQSPRYKVAKRGQDVALRCDPISGHVSLFWYQQALGQGPEFLTYFQNEAQLDKSGLPSDRFFAERPEGSVSTLKIQRTQQEDSAVYLCASSPVRGGGREQYFGPGTRLTVT.

This clonotype showed up just a few times. This rearrangement joins TRBV5-6 to TRBJ2-1; D not resolved. Germline V CDR1 and CDR2: SGHDT, YYEEEE. The CDR3 spans 14 residues. The V and J ends lost 2 bases and 3 bases respectively, with 9 bases between them. The CDR3 region is CASSFTENYNEQFF. The CDR3 DNA is TGTGCCAGCAGCTTTACAGAAAACTACAATGAGCAGTTCTTC.

On this clonotype: This may arise from a read error, as a much more abundant clone is one base away. This sequence joins TRBV3-1 and TRBJ1-1; a possible D gene is TRBD1 (6 bases). The V end lost 7 bases, the J end lost 3 bases, and 15 bases lay between the germline ends. CDR3 length equals 14 residues. Germline V gene lookup returns CDR1 LGHDT and CDR2 YNNKEL (reference sequence). DNA for the CDR3: TGTGCCAGCAATCAAGGGGGGCGGTACACTGAAGCTTTCTTT. Translation: CASNQGGRYTEAFF.

A few counts support this clonotype. This sequence joins TRBV5-1 and TRBJ1-6, with D unresolved. The germline V gene has CDR1 SGHRS and CDR2 YFSETQ. V was cut by 4 bases and J by 7 bases, with 15 bases left in between. This CDR3 has 15 residues. The CDR3 sequence: CASSLGPTLNSPLHF. CDR3 bases: TGCGCCAGCAGCCTAGGACCGACACTGAATTCACCCCTCCACTTT.

The V call is TRBV10-3, the J call TRBJ2-1, with 8 positions matching TRBD1. V lost 6 bases to trimming and J lost 6 bases; unmatched junction nucleotides: 10. This CDR3 has 15 residues. Per the germline V gene, CDR1 is ENHRY and CDR2 is SYGVKD. CDR3 nucleotides: TGTGCCATCAGCGGACAGGGTGCTAGCCTCAATGAGCAGTTCTTC. Translated, it gives CAISGQGASLNEQFF.

This clonotype was counted a few times. This chain links TRBV6-1 with TRBJ2-7, with D possibly called TRBD1 or TRBD2 (5 bases each). V dropped 6 bases and J dropped 9 bases, with 18 bases sitting between them. The CDR3 sequence is 13 residues long. Germline V gene lookup returns CDR1 MNHNS and CDR2 SASEGT. The CDR3 sequence: CASSQGRGDGQYF. Here the CDR3 DNA reads TGTGCCAGCAGCCAAGGACGGGGCGACGGGCAGTACTTC.

The chain uses TRBV28 and TRBJ2-3, with 9 bases fitting TRBD2. V shed 5 bases and J 2 bases; nucleotides not matched to a gene: 11. The CDR3 length is 17 residues. Germline CDR1 reads MDHEN; CDR2 reads SYDVKM. CDR3 loop: CASSPILAGVDTDTQYF. The DNA for the CDR3 is TGTGCCAGCAGTCCCATCTTAGCGGGAGTTGACACAGATACGCAGTATTTT. Full variable domain (remainder filled in from reference TRBV28 and TRBJ2-3): DVKVTQSSRYLVKRTGEKVFLECVQDMDHENMFWYRQDPGLGLRLIYFSYDVKMKEKGDIPEGYSVSREKKERFSLILESASTNQTSMYLCASSPILAGVDTDTQYFGPGTRLTVL.

This chain uses TRBV28 with TRBJ2-5; D is perhaps TRBD2 (5 bases). Trimming stripped 7 bases from V and 5 bases from J, with 11 bases between. Per the germline V gene, CDR1 is MDHEN and CDR2 is SYDVKM. The CDR3 runs 12 residues. CDR3: CASNRRGETQYF. CDR3 sequence (DNA): TGTGCCAGCAACCGACGAGGGGAGACCCAGTACTTC.

V gene TRBV6-5 combines with J gene TRBJ2-7; D may be TRBD1 (6 bases). The CDR3 extends over 15 amino acids. Deletions cut 0 bases from V and 4 bases from J, with 13 bases between. CDR1 and CDR2 (germline): MNHEY, SVGAGI. CDR3 residues: CASSYSHSGQYEQYF. The CDR3 DNA is TGTGCCAGCAGTTACTCACACTCAGGACAGTACGAGCAGTACTTC.

The rearrangement links TRBV5-1 to TRBJ2-7; 9 bases line up with TRBD1. Germline-derived CDR1 and CDR2 are SGHRS and YFSETQ. Trimming cost V 4 bases and J 9 bases; bases outside gene matches: 11. The CDR3 is 14 residues long. In nucleotides, the CDR3 is TGCGCCAGCAGCCCCAGTCCCGGGACAGGGTTGCAGTACTTC. This translates into CASSPSPGTGLQYF.

The V gene is TRBV3-1, the J gene TRBJ1-6; 7 bases are a match to TRBD1. V shed 4 bases, J shed 6 bases, and the junction held 6 bases outside the gene matches. Germline CDR1 is LGHDT and CDR2 is YNNKEL (reference sequence). This CDR3 is built from 15 residues. The CDR3 spells CASSLRRDSNSPLHF. The DNA for the CDR3 is TGTGCCAGCAGCCTGAGGCGGGACAGTAATTCACCCCTCCACTTT.

V gene TRBV28 combines with J gene TRBJ1-1; D not resolved. V was pared by 4 bases and J by 0 bases, with 9 bases between. CDR1 MDHEN and CDR2 SYDVKM come from the germline V gene. The CDR3 is 14 residues long. The CDR3, as DNA: TGTGCCAGCAGTTCCGGCAGCTTGAACACTGAAGCTTTCTTT. Translating gives CASSSGSLNTEAFF.

This clonotype was observed a handful of times. The rearrangement links TRBV5-1 to TRBJ1-1, with D unresolved. Germline CDR1 SGHRS, CDR2 YFSETQ. The CDR3 covers 14 residues. V was cut by 4 bases and J by 1 base, with 11 bases left in between. The CDR3 DNA is TGCGCCAGCAGCCACGGCCCTGAGAACACTGAAGCTTTCTTT. The encoded protein is CASSHGPENTEAFF.

This clonotype occurred a few times. This CDR3 is CASSSSGGGYTF. CDR3 sequence (DNA): TGTGCCAGCAGCTCATCGGGGGGAGGCTACACCTTC. The rearrangement joins TRBV12-3 or TRBV12-4 to TRBJ1-2; possible D gene TRBD1, 5 bases. V was shortened by 6 bases and J by 8 bases, with 13 bases between the two germline ends. The CDR3 totals 12 residues.

This clonotype was seen only a few times. V usage is TRBV4-3 and J usage is TRBJ2-7; D is undetermined. Trimming left V 1 base short and J 2 bases short, with 12 bases between. In germline, CDR1 is LGHNA, CDR2 YSLEER. The CDR3 contains 15 residues. Here the CDR3 DNA reads TGCGCCAGCAGCCAAGCGTGGGGTAAAGCCTACGAGCAGTACTTC. Its protein is CASSQAWGKAYEQYF.

V gene TRBV18 combines with J gene TRBJ2-1; D is perhaps TRBD1 or TRBD2 (5 bases each). Trimming removed 6 bases from V and 4 bases from J, with 13 bases in between. The germline gives CDR1 KGHSH, CDR2 LQKENI. The CDR3 totals 14 residues. The CDR3 DNA follows: TGTGCCAGCTCCCCCGCCAGGGAGTACAATGAGCAGTTCTTC. The encoded protein is CASSPAREYNEQFF. The whole variable domain, remainder taken from reference TRBV18 and TRBJ2-1, is NAGVMQNPRHLVRRRGQEARLRCSPMKGHSHVYWYRQLPEEGLKFMVYLQKENIIDESGMPKERFSAEFPKEGPSILRIQQVVRGDSAAYFCASSPAREYNEQFFGPGTRLTVL.

J is TRBJ2-5 and V is TRBV5-1, with a tentative D call TRBD1 (7 bases). The V gene's germline CDR1 is SGHRS and CDR2 YFSETQ. Deletions cut 8 bases from V and 4 bases from J, with 24 bases between. This CDR3 comprises 16 residues. CDR3 in DNA: TGCGCCAGGTCGCCCCGGAGGGGGCTAGAGGTAGAGACCCAGTACTTC. Amino acid sequence: CARSPRRGLEVETQYF.